This TCR beta chain was sequenced in a study of identical twins (dated by TCRdb to 2016 to 2017). With regard to the full study: To test whether fetal clonotypes persist, the study used deep sequencing on TCR alpha and beta repertoires from monozygotic twins, unrelated adults of various ages, and cord blood. To rule out contamination, the twin experiments were replicated at different times with different library preparation protocols.

This clonotype was detected ten times or more. The specificity of this receptor is unknown. One base away there is no much larger clone; base qualities are not given. Study-wide conclusions, independent of this receptor: In monozygotic twins, recombination models systematically underestimated out-of-frame TCR alpha sharing, but the models matched the sharing seen between unrelated individuals. Compared with coincidental sharing between unrelated individuals, out-of-frame TCR alpha sequences shared between twins had an excess of sequences with low generation probability. Because the same donors could not be followed over many years, conclusions were based on cross-sectional statistical analysis. Excess twin sharing in beta out-of-frame sequences was weaker because fewer shared sequences lowered the signal-to-noise ratio. Abundant cord blood beta clonotypes carried fewer insertions; young adult naive repertoires showed a weaker similar trend, while memory repertoires showed none. Invariant T cells such as MAIT and iNKT could partly confound zero-insertion analyses, although diverse VJ usage argued against such confounding for most clonotypes.

Receptors were amplified or captured by 5' RACE. Sequencing was performed on an Illumina HiSeq 2000. Template switching introduced a universal primer binding site; the final cDNA contained a unique molecular identifier, enabling accurate counting of TCR cDNA molecules. Specific primers in the conserved constant-segment region were used to synthesize first-strand cDNA for TCR alpha and beta chains. Each cDNA library was double barcoded, with a SMART-Mk sample barcode plus Illumina barcodes, to control for contamination. Two successive PCR steps introduced TruSeq adapter sequences along with Illumina sample barcodes. The Illumina HiSeq platform was used with custom primers to sequence TCR alpha and beta cDNA libraries. Processing in the source paper ran as follows. MiGEC processed the raw reads to extract unique molecular identifiers, while MiXCR was used to determine the CDR3 positions. For each individual, recombination models were inferred using an EM algorithm with the repgenHMM and IGoR tools. Shared clonotypes were analyzed with the tcR package in R, and sharing was normalized by the product of cloneset sizes. To study raw recombination without the effects of thymic and clonal selection, out-of-frame nonproductive sequences were analyzed. TCRdb reran the public reads through fastp at Q25 and MiXCR, keeping productive beta chains. Each entry is one CDR3 protein sequence, shown with its most common DNA and genes. Here the V and J calls rest on TCRdb's processing, not on the authors' analysis. This sample holds more than 600,000 distinct CDR3 sequences; roughly 20% were observed only once. The ten largest clones add up to under 15% of the sample.

All donors were healthy Caucasians. Three pairs of female monozygotic twins, all aged roughly 18 to 30 years, made up the twin cohort. Peripheral blood mononuclear cells were used as the source from which RNA for TCR libraries was isolated. The V and J ends are trimmed by 3 bases and 11 bases, leaving 11 bases between them. Its CDR3 holds 11 amino acids, cysteine through phenylalanine. Kept here is only the CDR3 DNA, which spans 33 bases and is read in frame from base 1. The germline V gene (reference sequence) specifies DFQATT as CDR1 and SNEGSKA as CDR2. A further study also used this sample, focusing on T cells expressing NK-cell markers. That second publication adds: Under ten donors provided sorted CD3+CD56+NKG2C+, CD3+CD56+NKG2C- and CD3+CD56-NKG2C+ T-cell subsets, whose TCR beta-chain repertoires were profiled. Seven of the eight sequenced donors were HCMV-seropositive and one was HCMV-seronegative. In several experiments an anti-gammadeltaTCR antibody was added to restrict sorting to alphabetaTCR-expressing T cells. In six or seven donors, the dominant CD3+CD56+NKG2C+ clonotypes ranked among the top 10 CD8+ clonotypes, making up about 1.0-7.5% of CD8+ T cells. Those dominant clonotypes were again the most abundant among CD3+CD56-NKG2C+ cells in a handful of donors, at roughly 25-65%. Whether the expanded NKG2C-expressing T cell clones were specific for HCMV antigens was left unclear. The eight sequenced donors were randomly selected healthy volunteers, three men and five women. HCMV-specific IgG was detected in serum with a commercial ELISA kit to determine HCMV serostatus. For six donors, unsorted PBMC were also used to sequence bulk peripheral blood T-cell repertoires. MIGEC was used to demultiplex reads and group the reads by UMI, and MiTCR was used to assemble and quantify clonotypes. To exclude erroneous sequences, only TCR cDNA sequences supported by at least two reads were retained. The tcR package was used for downstream repertoire analysis, and clonotypes were matched between fractions using CDR3 nucleotide sequence together with V segment. VDJmatch was used to annotate antigen specificity against VDJdb, with one amino acid substitution in CDR3 permitted.

This clonotype was sampled from a woman under 30 in good health. The sequencing input was PBMCs. Rearrangement joined TRBV20-1 to TRBJ2-1; the D element might be TRBD1 or TRBD2, as each aligns at 6 bases. The CDR3 reads as follows: CSARAGGQQFF. The nucleotides read TGCAGTGCTAGGGCCGGGGGCCAGCAGTTCTTC.